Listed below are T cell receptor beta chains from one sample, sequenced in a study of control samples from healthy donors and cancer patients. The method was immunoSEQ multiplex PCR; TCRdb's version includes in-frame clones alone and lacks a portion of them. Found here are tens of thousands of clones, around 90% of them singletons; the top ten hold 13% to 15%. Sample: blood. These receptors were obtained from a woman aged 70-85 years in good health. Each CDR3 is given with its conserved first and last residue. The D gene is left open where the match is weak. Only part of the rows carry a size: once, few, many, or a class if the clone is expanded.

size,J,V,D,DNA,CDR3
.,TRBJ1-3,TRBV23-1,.,TGCGCCAGCGGACGGGGTCCTTCTGGAAACACCATATATTTT,CASGRGPSGNTIYF
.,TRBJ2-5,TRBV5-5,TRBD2,TGTGCCAGCAGCCCCGGACTAGCGGGGGTTGGGCAAGAGACCCAGTACTTC,CASSPGLAGVGQETQYF
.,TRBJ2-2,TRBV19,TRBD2,TGTGCCAGTAGTACCGGACTAGCCCCCGGGGAGCTGTTTTTT,CASSTGLAPGELFF
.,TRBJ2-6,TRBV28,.,TGTGCCAGCAGTTATCAGGGATCCGGGGCCAACGTCCTGACTTTC,CASSYQGSGANVLTF
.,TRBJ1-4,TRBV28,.,TGTGCCAGCAGTTTATCGGGGCAAACTAATGAAAAACTGTTTTTT,CASSLSGQTNEKLFF
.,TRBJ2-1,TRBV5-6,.,TGTGCCAGCAGCTTGTACAATGAGCAGTTCTTC,CASSLYNEQFF
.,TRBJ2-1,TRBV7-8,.,TGTGCCAGCAGCTCCCCAAGACTAGAGCAGGACAATGAGCAGTTCTTC,CASSSPRLEQDNEQFF
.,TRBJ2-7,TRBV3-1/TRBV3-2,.,TGTGCCAGCAGCCCTGGGTCCTACGAGCAGTACTTC,CASSPGSYEQYF
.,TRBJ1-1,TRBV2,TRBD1,TGTGCCAGCAGTCCTCGCGGGACAGCGAACACTGAAGCTTTCTTT,CASSPRGTANTEAFF
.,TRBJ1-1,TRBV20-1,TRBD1,TGCAGTGCTGGTGGACAGGGGAACACTGAAGCTTTCTTT,CSAGGQGNTEAFF
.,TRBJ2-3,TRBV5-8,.,TGTGCCAGCAGCCCTGGGACCCTTGGACCCACAGATACGCAGTATTTT,CASSPGTLGPTDTQYF
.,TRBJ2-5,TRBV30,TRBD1,TGTGCCTGGAGCAAGACAGGGTTAATGGAGACCCAGTACTTC,CAWSKTGLMETQYF
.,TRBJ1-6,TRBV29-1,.,TGCAGCGTTGAGGGGGGGGGTGGTCTCGGTTCACCCCTCCACTTT,CSVEGGGGLGSPLHF
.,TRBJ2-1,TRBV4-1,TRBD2,TGCGCCAGCAGCCAAGATCCCGCTAGCGGGAGCGCGGAGCAGTTCTTC,CASSQDPASGSAEQFF
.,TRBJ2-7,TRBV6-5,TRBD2,TGTGCCAGCAGGGGACTAGCGGGAAAGAACGAGCAGTACTTC,CASRGLAGKNEQYF
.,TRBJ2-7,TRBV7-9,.,TGTGCCAGCAGCCCCGGGATAGCGGCCACCTACGAGCAGTACTTC,CASSPGIAATYEQYF
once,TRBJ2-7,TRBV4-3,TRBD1,TGCGCCAGCAGCCAAGGGCAGGGGGCGGCCTACGAGCAGTACTTC,CASSQGQGAAYEQYF
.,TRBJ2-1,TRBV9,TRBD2,TGTGCCAGCAGCGTAGACCCACGACCACTGCGGGAGAGCGGTCGCAATGAGCAGTTCTTC,CASSVDPRPLRESGRNEQFF
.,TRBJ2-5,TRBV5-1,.,TGCGCCAGCAGCCCCCCCGCCCAAGAGACCCAGTACTTC,CASSPPAQETQYF
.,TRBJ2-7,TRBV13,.,TGTGCCAGCAGCTTAGGCAGGCAACGATACGAGCAGTACTTC,CASSLGRQRYEQYF
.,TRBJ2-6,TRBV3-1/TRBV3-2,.,TGTGCCAGCAGCCAGTTTGCCTCTGGGGCCAACGTCCTGACTTTC,CASSQFASGANVLTF
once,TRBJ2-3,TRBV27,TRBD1,TGTGCCAGCAGCGTCACGGACAGGGAGATCACAGATACGCAGTATTTT,CASSVTDREITDTQYF
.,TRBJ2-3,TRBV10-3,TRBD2,TGTGCCATCAGCGGACTAGCGGGGACAAAGGCAGATACGCAGTATTTT,CAISGLAGTKADTQYF
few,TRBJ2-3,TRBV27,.,TGTGCCAGCAGTTTATTTAGCGTGGGGGTAGAAGATACGCAGTATTTT,CASSLFSVGVEDTQYF
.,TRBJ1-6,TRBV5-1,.,TGCGCCAGCAGCTTGGAGGTCGCCATTTCTGATTCACCCCTCCACTTT,CASSLEVAISDSPLHF
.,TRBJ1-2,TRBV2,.,TGTGCCAGCAGTGTGGTACAAAACTATGGCTACACCTTC,CASSVVQNYGYTF
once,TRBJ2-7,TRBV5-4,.,TGTGCCAGCAGCAGAAACGGGGCCGTTTCCTACGAGCAGTACTTC,CASSRNGAVSYEQYF
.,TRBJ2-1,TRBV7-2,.,TGTGCCAGCAGCTTTCAAAGCGCGGCGTACAATGAGCAGTTCTTC,CASSFQSAAYNEQFF
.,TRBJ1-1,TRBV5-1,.,TGCGCCAGCAGCTTGGAGCATAACACTGAAGCTTTCTTT,CASSLEHNTEAFF
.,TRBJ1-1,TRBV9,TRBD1,TGTGCCAGCAGCGTACAAGCAGGGGGGACCACTGAAGCTTTCTTT,CASSVQAGGTTEAFF
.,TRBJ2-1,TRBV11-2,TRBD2,TGTGCCAGCAGCTTAGTGGGGGGGACCTACAATGAGCAGTTCTTC,CASSLVGGTYNEQFF
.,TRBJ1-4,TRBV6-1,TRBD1,TGTGCCAGCAGTGATCCGTCAGGGGGCCGAGAAAAACTGTTTTTT,CASSDPSGGREKLFF
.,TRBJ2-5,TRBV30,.,TGTGCCTGGAGTGACCAGGGGCGCGAGACCCAGTACTTC,CAWSDQGRETQYF
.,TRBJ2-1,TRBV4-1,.,TGCGCCAGCAGCCAAGGGGCCCGCGGCGACCGGGGGTTCTTC,CASSQGARGDRGFF
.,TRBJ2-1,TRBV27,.,TGTGCCAGCAGACCGGGACGGAGCTCCTACAATGAGCAGTTCTTC,CASRPGRSSYNEQFF
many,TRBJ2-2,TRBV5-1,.,TGCGCCAGCAGCTTGGACGGGGGCGCGAGCACCGGGGAGCTGTTTTTT,CASSLDGGASTGELFF
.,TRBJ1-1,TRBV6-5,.,TGTGCCAGCAGGAACTCCGGCGGGACTGAAGCTTTCTTT,CASRNSGGTEAFF
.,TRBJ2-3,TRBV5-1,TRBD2,TGCGCCAGCAGCTTGGCTAGCGGGGGGGCTCGAAACACAGATACGCAGTATTTT,CASSLASGGARNTDTQYF
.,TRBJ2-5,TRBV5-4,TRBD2,TGTGCCAGCAGCTTGGTTAGCGGGAGAGGCGGAGAGACCCAGTACTTC,CASSLVSGRGGETQYF
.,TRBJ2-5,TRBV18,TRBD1,TGTGCCAGCTCACCAGGGACAGTCCAAGAGACCCAGTACTTC,CASSPGTVQETQYF
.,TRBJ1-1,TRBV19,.,TGTGCCAGTAGTCGAGGAGGGGTTGCTTTCTTT,CASSRGGVAFF
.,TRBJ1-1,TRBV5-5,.,TGTGCCAGCAGCTGGGGGGACGGCCGTCGGACTGAAGCTTTCTTT,CASSWGDGRRTEAFF
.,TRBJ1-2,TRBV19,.,TGTGCCAGTCAACGAGTGACCAACCGGGACTACCCCCGGAATGGCTACACCTTC,CASQRVTNRDYPRNGYTF
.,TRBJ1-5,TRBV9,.,TGTGCCAGCAGCGTAGAGGGAGGGCCCCAGCATTTT,CASSVEGGPQHF
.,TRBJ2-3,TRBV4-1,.,TGCGCCAGCCGCCGACCGGGCGGGGCGCAGTATTTT,CASRRPGGAQYF
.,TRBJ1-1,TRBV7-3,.,TGTGCCAGCAGCTTAAGATCCGGAGGGGACACTGAAGCTTTCTTT,CASSLRSGGDTEAFF